Described below is a single T cell receptor beta chain sequence and its context. The patients had localized lung adenocarcinoma, a non-small cell subtype. The data are from a study of CD4 and CD8 cells across lung adenocarcinoma regions. TCRdb passed the PCR reads through MiXCR, listing each CDR3 protein once. This table holds about 25,000 distinct CDR3 sequences, 50% found once. The germline V gene encodes CDR1 MNHNS and CDR2 SASEGT. V was pared by 1 base and J by 5 bases, with 0 bases of the junction left unmatched. The CDR3 covers 14 residues. Sequencing was carried out using CD8+ T cells from the center of a lung tumor. This clonotype was obtained from a male donor with lung adenocarcinoma. The CD4 and CD8 labels of this study may be unreliable. V usage is TRBV6-1 and J usage is TRBJ2-2; 8 bases match TRBD1. In nucleotides, the CDR3 is TGTGCCAGCAGTGAAGGGACAGGGACCGGGGAGCTGTTTTTT. Its translation is CASSEGTGTGELFF.